Listed below are T cell receptor beta chains from one sample, sequenced in a study of T cell responses to AZD1222 COVID-19 vaccine. Assay: immunoSEQ multiplex PCR; the TCRdb copy retains only in-frame clones and omits some. This sample has roughly 85,000 clones, with about nine tenths found just once. The sequencing here drew on peripheral blood, taken 28 days after the second AZD1222 dose. Receptor source: an adult who received the AZD1222 COVID-19 vaccine. CDR3s include the opening cysteine and the closing phenylalanine or tryptophan. D genes are given only for firm matches. Size values are once, few and many counts, or a class for expanded clones, and some rows have none.

clone_size	v_call	d_call	j_call	cdr3_aa	cdr3_nt
NA	TRBV24-1	NA	TRBJ1-5	CATSEPGTNSNQPQHF	TGTGCCACCAGTGAGCCTGGGACAAATAGCAATCAGCCCCAGCATTTT
once	TRBV6-5	NA	TRBJ2-5	CASSRQETQYF	TGTGCCAGCAGTAGACAAGAGACCCAGTACTTC
NA	TRBV27	TRBD1	TRBJ1-4	CASSLATPQGRVAYPEINEKLFF	TGTGCCAGCAGCCTTGCGACCCCACAGGGGAGAGTGGCCTACCCCGAAATCAATGAAAAACTGTTTTTT
NA	TRBV11-3	NA	TRBJ1-2	CASSLVSQDPYGYTF	TGTGCCAGCAGCTTAGTTTCACAGGACCCATATGGCTACACCTTC
NA	TRBV7-9	TRBD2	TRBJ2-1	CASSDLAGVPNEQFF	TGTGCCAGCAGCGATCTAGCGGGAGTACCCAATGAGCAGTTCTTC
NA	TRBV4-3	NA	TRBJ1-1	CASSQLKGNRAFF	TGCGCCAGCAGCCAATTGAAAGGAAATCGGGCTTTCTTT
NA	TRBV25-1	TRBD1	TRBJ2-1	CASRQGSVDEQFF	TGTGCCAGTCGACAGGGGTCGGTTGATGAGCAGTTCTTC
NA	TRBV6-1	NA	TRBJ2-3	CASREGPGLSPPDTQYF	TGTGCCAGCAGGGAAGGTCCGGGGCTCAGCCCACCAGATACGCAGTATTTT
once	TRBV18	NA	TRBJ1-1	CASSQGWAEAFF	TGTGCCAGCTCACAGGGTTGGGCTGAAGCTTTCTTT
NA	TRBV11-2	NA	TRBJ2-7	CASSLSAGAFYEQYF	TGTGCCAGCAGCTTAAGCGCCGGCGCGTTCTACGAGCAGTACTTC
NA	TRBV7-6	NA	TRBJ1-1	CASSLAPGTEAFF	TGTGCCAGCAGCTTAGCCCCGGGCACTGAAGCTTTCTTT
NA	TRBV27	NA	TRBJ1-2	CASRQAGYTF	TGTGCCAGCAGACAAGCAGGCTACACCTTC
NA	TRBV6-5	NA	TRBJ1-4	CASSQGSNEKLFF	TGTGCCAGCTCGCAGGGATCTAATGAAAAACTGTTTTTT
NA	TRBV11-3	NA	TRBJ2-5	CASSILRGDQETQYF	TGTGCCAGCAGCATACTGAGGGGTGACCAAGAGACCCAGTACTTC
NA	TRBV5-6	NA	TRBJ1-4	CASSRGRSNAEKLFF	TGTGCCAGCAGCCGAGGCCGAAGCAATGCAGAAAAACTGTTTTTT
NA	TRBV11-2	NA	TRBJ1-1	CASSLVMGQRLTEAFF	TGTGCCAGCAGCTTAGTGATGGGGCAGCGCCTTACTGAAGCTTTCTTT
once	TRBV27	NA	TRBJ1-1	CASSFSAGVVEAFF	TGTGCCAGCAGTTTCTCGGCAGGGGTCGTTGAAGCTTTCTTT
NA	TRBV21-1	NA	TRBJ1-2	CASRKEGGNYGYTF	TGTGCCAGCAGGAAAGAGGGAGGAAACTATGGCTACACCTTC
NA	TRBV6-5	TRBD1	TRBJ1-1	CASSRQGARAEAFF	TGTGCCAGCAGCAGACAGGGGGCAAGGGCTGAAGCTTTCTTT
NA	TRBV6-1	NA	TRBJ1-4	CASSERWANEKLFF	TGTGCCAGCAGTGAACGGTGGGCTAATGAAAAACTGTTTTTT
NA	TRBV24-1	NA	TRBJ2-2	CATSDLRGPTGELFF	TGTGCCACCAGTGATTTGCGGGGTCCCACCGGGGAGCTGTTTTTT
NA	TRBV24-1	NA	TRBJ1-2	CATSDFQINYGYTF	TGTGCCACCAGTGATTTTCAGATTAACTATGGCTACACCTTC